This TCR beta chain was identified in a study of beta chain features in type 1 diabetes. Study as a whole: Patients looked much like healthy donors when it came to age, gender and cell yields. Investigators examined more than 90 million sorted cells across all samples.

Sequencing targeted expressed TCRB transcripts, as all isolated RNA had been reverse transcribed. Clones were read by immunoSEQ multiplex PCR, and TCRdb kept only the in-frame ones, dropping some. The repertoire consists of 200,000 to 250,000 clones, with roughly 13% occurring once and the leading ten covering about 0.026%. Findings and limits, study-wide: VDJ junctions in type 1 diabetes patients carried more deletions and fewer insertions.

This CDR3 region has 14 residues. V was clipped by 0 bases and J by 9 bases, with 14 bases between them. Germline CDR1 KGHSH, CDR2 LQKENI. With regard to this clone: Its cognate antigen is unknown.

Sorted CD4+ subsets: naive, central memory, regulatory, stem cell-like memory (CD45RO/CCR7/CD25/CD127/CD95/CD27 panel). This chain uses TRBV18 with TRBJ2-5; no clear D. This TCR was recovered from a woman aged 35 to 49 in good health. The source material was naive CD4+ T cells from blood. CDR3: CASSPPSQGDAQYF. The CDR3 DNA is TGTGCCAGCTCACCACCTAGCCAAGGCGATGCCCAGTACTTC.